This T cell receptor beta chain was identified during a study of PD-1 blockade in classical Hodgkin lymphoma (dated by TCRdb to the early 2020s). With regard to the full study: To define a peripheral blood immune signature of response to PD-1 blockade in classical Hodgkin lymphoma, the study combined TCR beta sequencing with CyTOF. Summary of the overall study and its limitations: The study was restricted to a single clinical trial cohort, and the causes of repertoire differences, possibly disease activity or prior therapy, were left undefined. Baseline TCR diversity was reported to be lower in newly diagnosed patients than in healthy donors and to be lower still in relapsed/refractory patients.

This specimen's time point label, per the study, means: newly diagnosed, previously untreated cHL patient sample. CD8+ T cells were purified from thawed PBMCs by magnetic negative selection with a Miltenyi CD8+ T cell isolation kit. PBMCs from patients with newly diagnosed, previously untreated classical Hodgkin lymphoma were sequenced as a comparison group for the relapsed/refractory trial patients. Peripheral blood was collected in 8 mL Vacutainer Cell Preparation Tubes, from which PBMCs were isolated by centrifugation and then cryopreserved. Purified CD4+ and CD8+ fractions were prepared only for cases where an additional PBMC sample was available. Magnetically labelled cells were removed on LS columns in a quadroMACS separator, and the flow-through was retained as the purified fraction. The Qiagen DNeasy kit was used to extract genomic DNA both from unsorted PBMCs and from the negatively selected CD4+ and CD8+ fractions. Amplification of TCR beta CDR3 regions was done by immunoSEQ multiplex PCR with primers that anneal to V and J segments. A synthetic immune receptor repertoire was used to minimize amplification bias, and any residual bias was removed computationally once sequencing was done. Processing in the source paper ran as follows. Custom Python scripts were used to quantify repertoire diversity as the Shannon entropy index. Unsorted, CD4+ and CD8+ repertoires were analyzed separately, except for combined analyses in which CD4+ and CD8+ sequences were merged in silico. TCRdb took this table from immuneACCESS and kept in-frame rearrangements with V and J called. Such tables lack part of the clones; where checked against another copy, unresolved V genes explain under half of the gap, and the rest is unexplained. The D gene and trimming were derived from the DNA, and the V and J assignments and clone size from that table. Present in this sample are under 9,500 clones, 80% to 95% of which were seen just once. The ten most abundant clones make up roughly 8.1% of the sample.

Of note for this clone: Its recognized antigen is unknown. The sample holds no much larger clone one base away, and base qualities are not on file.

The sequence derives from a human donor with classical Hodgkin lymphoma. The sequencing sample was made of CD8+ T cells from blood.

The CDR3 protein sequence reads: CASSSSLGYEQYF. The nucleotide sequence reads as follows: TGTGCCAGCAGTTCGTCATTGGGTTACGAGCAGTACTTC. The chain was built from TRBV27 and TRBJ2-7, with the D gene too uncertain to name. Between the V and J ends, shortened by 4 bases and 4 bases respectively, the junction contains 11 bases. Including cysteine and phenylalanine, the CDR3 has 13 amino acids. The retained sequence is limited to the CDR3, 39 bases, with the frame set at the first base. The germline V gene (reference sequence) specifies MNHEY as CDR1 and SMNVEV as CDR2.